This T cell receptor beta chain originates from a study of regulatory and conventional T cells in RAG deficiency. Study-level findings and limits: Compared with controls, unique Treg TCR beta sequences dropped roughly 100-fold in Omenn syndrome and CID/AS. In Omenn syndrome, Treg and Tconv repertoires overlapped >75%.

This clone has only one observation. Its antigen remains unidentified. There are 14 residues in the CDR3. Trimming removed 0 bases at V and 2 bases at J, with 6 bases between. Germline values: CDR1 SGHDT, CDR2 YYEEEE. Assay: immunoSEQ multiplex PCR; the TCRdb copy retains only in-frame clones and omits some. The sample includes 22,000 or so clones, 85% to 95% of them seen just once. Genomic DNA came from blood conventional CD4+ T cells gated CD25-low CD127-high. This sample was shared with a second study, whose subject was regulatory T cells. In that study: The PCR used 52 TRBV and 13 TRBJ primers.

Sample: CD4+ T cells sorted from blood. The genes are TRBV5-6 and TRBJ1-5; D gene ambiguous. The clonotype was recovered from a human donor in good health. The CDR3 DNA follows: TGTGCCAGCAGCTTGGGGGTCGGCAATCAGCCCCAGCATTTT. Translation: CASSLGVGNQPQHF.